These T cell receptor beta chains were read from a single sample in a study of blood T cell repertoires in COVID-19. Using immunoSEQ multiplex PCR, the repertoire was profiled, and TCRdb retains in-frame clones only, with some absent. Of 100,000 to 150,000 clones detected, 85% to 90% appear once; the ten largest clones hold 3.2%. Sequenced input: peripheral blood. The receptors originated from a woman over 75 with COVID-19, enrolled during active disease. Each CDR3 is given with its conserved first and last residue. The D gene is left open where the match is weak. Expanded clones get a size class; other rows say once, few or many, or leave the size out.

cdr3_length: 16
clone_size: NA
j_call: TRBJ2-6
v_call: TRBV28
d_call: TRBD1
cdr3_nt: TGTGCCAGCAGTTTAGCCAGGGGGTACGGGGCCAACGTCCTGACTTTC
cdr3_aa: CASSLARGYGANVLTF

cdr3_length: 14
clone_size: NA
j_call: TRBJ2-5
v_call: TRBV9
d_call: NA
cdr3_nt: TGTGCCAGCAGCGCGGGCCCAAAAGAGGGGACCCAGTACTTC
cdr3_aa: CASSAGPKEGTQYF

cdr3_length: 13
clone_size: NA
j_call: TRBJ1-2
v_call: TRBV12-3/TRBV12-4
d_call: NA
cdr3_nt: TGTGCCAGCACCCCAGCGGGTTTCGAAGGCTACACCTTC
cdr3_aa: CASTPAGFEGYTF

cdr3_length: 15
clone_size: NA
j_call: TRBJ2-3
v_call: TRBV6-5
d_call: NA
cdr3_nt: TGTGCCAGCCTCCTGGGGACTCGGGGAGCAGATACGCAGTATTTT
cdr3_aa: CASLLGTRGADTQYF

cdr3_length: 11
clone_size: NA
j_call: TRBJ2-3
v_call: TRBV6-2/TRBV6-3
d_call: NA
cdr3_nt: TGTGCCAGCAGTTTTCACCAGACGCAGTATTTT
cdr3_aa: CASSFHQTQYF

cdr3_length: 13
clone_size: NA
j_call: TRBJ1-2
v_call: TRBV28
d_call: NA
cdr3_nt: TGTGCCAGCAGTAGCGGGCTGTTCTATGGCTACACCTTC
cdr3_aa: CASSSGLFYGYTF

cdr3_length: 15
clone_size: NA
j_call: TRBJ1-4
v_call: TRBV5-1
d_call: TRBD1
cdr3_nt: TGCGCCAGCAGCCAACAAACAGGGGGCGGTGAAAAACTGTTTTTT
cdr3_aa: CASSQQTGGGEKLFF

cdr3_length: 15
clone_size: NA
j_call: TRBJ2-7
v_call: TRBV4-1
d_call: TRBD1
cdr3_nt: TGCGCCAGCAGCAAGATTCGGGACAGATCCTACGAGCAGTACTTC
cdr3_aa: CASSKIRDRSYEQYF

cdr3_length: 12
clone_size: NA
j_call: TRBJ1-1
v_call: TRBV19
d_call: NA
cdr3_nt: TGTGCCAGTAGCGTCAGGAACACTGAAGCTTTCTTT
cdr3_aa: CASSVRNTEAFF

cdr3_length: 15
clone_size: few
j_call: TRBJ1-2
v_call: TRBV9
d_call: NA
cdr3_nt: TGTGCCAGCAGCCTCGGGTGGGGGGGCGCGTATGGCTACACCTTC
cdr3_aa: CASSLGWGGAYGYTF

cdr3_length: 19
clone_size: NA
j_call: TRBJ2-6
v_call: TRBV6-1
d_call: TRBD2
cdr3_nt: TGTGCCAGCAGTGACGGGACTAGCGGGACCCACTCTGGGGCCAACGTCCTGACTTTC
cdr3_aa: CASSDGTSGTHSGANVLTF

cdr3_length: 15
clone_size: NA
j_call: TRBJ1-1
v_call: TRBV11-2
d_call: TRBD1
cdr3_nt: TGTGCCAGCAGCTCCGTCGGACAGGGTATCACTGAAGCTTTCTTT
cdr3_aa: CASSSVGQGITEAFF

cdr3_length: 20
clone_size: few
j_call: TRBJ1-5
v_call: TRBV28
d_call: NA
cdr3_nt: TGTGCCAGCAGTTTATCCTTAGGGGCCGCTTACGATTTTTACAATCAGCCCCAGCATTTT
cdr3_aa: CASSLSLGAAYDFYNQPQHF

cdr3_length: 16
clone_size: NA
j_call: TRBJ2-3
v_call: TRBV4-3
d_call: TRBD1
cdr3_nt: TGCGCCAGCAGCCAAGCCGGGACAGGGGCCGTAGATACGCAGTATTTT
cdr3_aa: CASSQAGTGAVDTQYF

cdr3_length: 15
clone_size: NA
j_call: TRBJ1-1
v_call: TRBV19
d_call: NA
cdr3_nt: TGTGCCAGTAGTGCCGGCCACAGATTGAACACTGAAGCTTTCTTT
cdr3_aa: CASSAGHRLNTEAFF

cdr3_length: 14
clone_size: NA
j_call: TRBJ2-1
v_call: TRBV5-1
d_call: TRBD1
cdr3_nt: TGCGCCAGCAGCGCAGGGACAGCCTACAATGAGCAGTTCTTC
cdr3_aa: CASSAGTAYNEQFF

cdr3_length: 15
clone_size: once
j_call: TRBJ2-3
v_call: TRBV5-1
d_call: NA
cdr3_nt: TGCGCCAGCAGTGTAGCGGACTCTAGCACAGATACGCAGTATTTT
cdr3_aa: CASSVADSSTDTQYF

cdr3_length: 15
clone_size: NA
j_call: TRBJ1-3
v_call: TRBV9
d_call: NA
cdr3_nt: TGTGCCAGCAGCGCGCTCGTCGGCTCTGGAAACACCATATATTTT
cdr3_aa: CASSALVGSGNTIYF

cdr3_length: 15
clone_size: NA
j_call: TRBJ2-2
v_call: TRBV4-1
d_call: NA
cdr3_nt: TGCGCCAGCAGCCAAAGCCGGGTGGACACCGGGGAGCTGTTTTTT
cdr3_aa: CASSQSRVDTGELFF

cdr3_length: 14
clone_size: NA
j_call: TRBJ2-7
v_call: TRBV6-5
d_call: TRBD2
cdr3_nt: TGTGCCAGCACCCCAGCGGGAGAATTCTACGAGCAGTACTTC
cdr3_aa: CASTPAGEFYEQYF

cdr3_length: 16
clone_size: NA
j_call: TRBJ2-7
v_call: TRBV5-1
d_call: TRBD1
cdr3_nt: TGCGCCAGCAGCTACCCTTTAGGACAGGGTGGTTACGAGCAGTACTTC
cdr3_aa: CASSYPLGQGGYEQYF

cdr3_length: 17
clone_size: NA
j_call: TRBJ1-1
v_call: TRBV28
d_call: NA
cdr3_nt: TGTGCCAGCAGGCCACCAGGGGCCGCGCCGTTGAACACTGAAGCTTTCTTT
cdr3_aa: CASRPPGAAPLNTEAFF

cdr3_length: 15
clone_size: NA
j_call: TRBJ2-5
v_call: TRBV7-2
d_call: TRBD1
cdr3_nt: TGTGCCAGCAGCCCCCGGACAGGGTTGGGGGAGACCCAGTACTTC
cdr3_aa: CASSPRTGLGETQYF

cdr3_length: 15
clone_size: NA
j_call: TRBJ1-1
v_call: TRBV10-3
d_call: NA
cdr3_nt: TGTGCCATCAGTACAGGCCACGGGCGGAACACTGAAGCTTTCTTT
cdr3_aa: CAISTGHGRNTEAFF

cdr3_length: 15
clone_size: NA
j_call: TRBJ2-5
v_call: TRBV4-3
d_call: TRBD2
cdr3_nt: TGCGCCAGCAGCCAGGGGACTAGCTGGATTGGGACCCAGTACTTC
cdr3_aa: CASSQGTSWIGTQYF

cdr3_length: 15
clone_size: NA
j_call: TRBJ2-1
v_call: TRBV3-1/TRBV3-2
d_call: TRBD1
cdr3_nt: TGTGCCAGCAGCCAAGAAAGGGACAGGGGGGATGAGCAGTTCTTC
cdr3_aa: CASSQERDRGDEQFF

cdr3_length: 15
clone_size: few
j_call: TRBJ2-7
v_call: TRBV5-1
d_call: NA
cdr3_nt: TGCGCCAGCAGCTTGACGGGACTGAATAACTACGAGCAGTACTTC
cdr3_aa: CASSLTGLNNYEQYF

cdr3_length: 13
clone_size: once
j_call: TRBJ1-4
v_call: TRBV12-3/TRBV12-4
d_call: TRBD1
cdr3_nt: TGTGCCAGCAGTTGGACAGGGGGGGAAAAACTGTTTTTT
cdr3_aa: CASSWTGGEKLFF

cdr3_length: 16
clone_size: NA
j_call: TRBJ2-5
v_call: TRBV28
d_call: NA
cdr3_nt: TGTGCCAGCAGTTTAGTAGCCCGGGTATACCAAGAGACCCAGTACTTC
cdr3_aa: CASSLVARVYQETQYF

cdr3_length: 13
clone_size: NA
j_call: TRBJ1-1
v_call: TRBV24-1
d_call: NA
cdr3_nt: TGTGCCACCAGTGCCCCTGGCGACCAGGGGGCTTTCTTT
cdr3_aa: CATSAPGDQGAFF

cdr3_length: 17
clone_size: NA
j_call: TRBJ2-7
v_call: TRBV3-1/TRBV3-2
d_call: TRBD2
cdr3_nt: TGTGCCAGCAGCCAAATGGGCTCTAGCGGGAGCTGGTACGAGCAGTACTTC
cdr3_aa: CASSQMGSSGSWYEQYF

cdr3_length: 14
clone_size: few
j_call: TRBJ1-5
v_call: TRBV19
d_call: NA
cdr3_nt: TGTGCCACCTTTGCCCGGGGTCGGCGCGGGCCCCAGCATTTT
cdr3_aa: CATFARGRRGPQHF

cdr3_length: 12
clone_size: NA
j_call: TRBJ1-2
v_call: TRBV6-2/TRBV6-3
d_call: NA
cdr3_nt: TGTGCCAGCAGTTACTCAGCAGGAGGCTACACCTTC
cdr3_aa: CASSYSAGGYTF